A selection of T cell receptor beta chains follows, all from one sample in a study of blood T cell repertoires in COVID-19. Sequenced by immunoSEQ multiplex PCR; TCRdb stores in-frame clones only, minus some. This table has about 210,000 clones, approximately 89% appearing once. Sequencing used peripheral blood. The origin of the receptors is a woman in her thirties or forties with acute or convalescent COVID-19. Both conserved end residues are part of each CDR3. D genes are given only for firm matches. A clone size is listed for some rows: how often the clone was seen (once, few, many), or a class if it is expanded.

cdr3_aa | cdr3_nt | cdr3_length | v_call | d_call | j_call | clone_size
CASSPGTGGSITEAFF | TGTGCCAGCAGCCCTGGGACAGGGGGCTCAATCACTGAAGCTTTCTTT | 16 | TRBV5-6 | TRBD1 | TRBJ1-1 | NA
CAWRDRPSAEAFF | TGTGCCTGGAGAGATCGTCCGAGCGCTGAAGCTTTCTTT | 13 | TRBV30 | NA | TRBJ1-1 | NA
CASSQDRPSGVTNQPQHF | TGCGCCAGCAGCCAGGATCGTCCTTCAGGTGTCACCAATCAGCCCCAGCATTTT | 18 | TRBV4-1 | NA | TRBJ1-5 | once
CASTLGQSNYGYTF | TGTGCCAGCACACTCGGACAGTCAAACTATGGCTACACCTTC | 14 | TRBV2 | NA | TRBJ1-2 | NA
CASSSYYTGMNTEAFF | TGTGCCAGCAGTTCCTACTATACAGGGATGAACACTGAAGCTTTCTTT | 16 | TRBV27 | NA | TRBJ1-1 | once
CASSGGYSYNEQFF | TGCGCCAGCAGTGGCGGTTATTCCTACAATGAGCAGTTCTTC | 14 | TRBV10-1 | NA | TRBJ2-1 | NA
CASSLWGGSYNEQFF | TGCGCCAGCAGCTTGTGGGGGGGCTCCTACAATGAGCAGTTCTTC | 15 | TRBV5-1 | TRBD2 | TRBJ2-1 | NA
CASIGSNYGYTF | TGTGCCAGCATTGGCAGTAACTATGGCTACACCTTC | 12 | TRBV28 | NA | TRBJ1-2 | NA
CASARGLSSPLHF | TGTGCCAGCGCCCGGGGACTTTCTTCACCCCTCCACTTT | 13 | TRBV12-3/TRBV12-4 | NA | TRBJ1-6 | NA
CASSQDGSYTGELFF | TGCGCCAGCAGCCAAGATGGCAGTTACACCGGGGAGCTGTTTTTT | 15 | TRBV4-1 | NA | TRBJ2-2 | once
CSVEPWEIPEAFF | TGCAGCGTTGAGCCGTGGGAGATACCTGAAGCTTTCTTT | 13 | TRBV29-1 | NA | TRBJ1-1 | NA
CASSLGLGNTEAFF | TGTGCCAGCAGCTTAGGACTGGGGAACACTGAAGCTTTCTTT | 14 | TRBV7-9 | NA | TRBJ1-1 | NA
CASSESLDRALFF | TGCGCCAGCAGTGAGTCGTTGGACAGGGCATTGTTTTTT | 13 | TRBV10-1 | TRBD1 | TRBJ1-4 | NA
CAWSVAGEYNEQFF | TGTGCCTGGAGCGTAGCGGGGGAGTACAATGAGCAGTTCTTC | 14 | TRBV30 | TRBD2 | TRBJ2-1 | NA
CASSVGQATETQYF | TGTGCCAGCAGCGTAGGTCAAGCTACGGAGACCCAGTACTTC | 14 | TRBV9 | NA | TRBJ2-5 | NA
CASSVGSPGSGNTIYF | TGTGCCAGCAGCGTAGGAAGCCCGGGCTCTGGAAACACCATATATTTT | 16 | TRBV9 | NA | TRBJ1-3 | NA
CASSQVGSTGELFF | TGTGCCAGCAGCCAAGTGGGCAGTACCGGGGAGCTGTTTTTT | 14 | TRBV3-1/TRBV3-2 | NA | TRBJ2-2 | NA
CAWSVGSSGNTIYF | TGTGCCTGGAGTGTCGGGAGCTCTGGAAACACCATATATTTT | 14 | TRBV30 | NA | TRBJ1-3 | few
CASSHSGTGLGNQPQHF | TGTGCCAGCAGCCACTCCGGGACAGGTCTCGGCAATCAGCCCCAGCATTTT | 17 | TRBV5-8 | TRBD1 | TRBJ1-5 | NA
CASSLDPTGMNTEAFF | TGCGCCAGCAGCTTGGATCCGACAGGGATGAACACTGAAGCTTTCTTT | 16 | TRBV5-1 | TRBD1 | TRBJ1-1 | NA
CAWSLQGGTQYF | TGTGCCTGGAGTCTCCAGGGAGGGACCCAGTACTTC | 12 | TRBV30 | NA | TRBJ2-5 | NA
CAGGEWETQYF | TGTGCCGGCGGGGAATGGGAGACCCAGTACTTC | 11 | TRBV2 | NA | TRBJ2-5 | NA
CASSYDEGGNTEAFF | TGTGCCAGCAGTTACGACGAGGGCGGGAACACTGAAGCTTTCTTT | 15 | TRBV6-5 | NA | TRBJ1-1 | NA
CASSQVRNTEAFF | TGTGCCAGCAGCCAGGTTAGGAACACTGAAGCTTTCTTT | 13 | TRBV14 | NA | TRBJ1-1 | NA
CASSSGRGNYGYTF | TGTGCCAGCAGTTCGGGGAGGGGTAACTATGGCTACACCTTC | 14 | TRBV2 | NA | TRBJ1-2 | NA
CASSFSVGRLGHTGELFF | TGCGCCAGCAGCTTCTCGGTAGGGAGACTAGGACACACCGGGGAGCTGTTTTTT | 18 | TRBV5-1 | NA | TRBJ2-2 | NA
CAIRAQGANYGYTF | TGTGCCATCAGAGCTCAGGGGGCGAACTATGGCTACACCTTC | 14 | TRBV10-3 | TRBD1 | TRBJ1-2 | NA
CASSQAGGSYNEQFF | TGTGCCAGCAGTCAGGCAGGGGGATCCTACAATGAGCAGTTCTTC | 15 | TRBV14 | TRBD1 | TRBJ2-1 | NA
CASSSKGQNQPQHF | TGTGCCAGCAGCTCGAAGGGACAGAATCAGCCCCAGCATTTT | 14 | TRBV5-8 | TRBD1 | TRBJ1-5 | NA
CAISDSGYGYTF | TGTGCCATCAGTGACTCCGGCTATGGCTACACCTTC | 12 | TRBV10-3 | NA | TRBJ1-2 | NA
CASSLSRGGEDTIYF | TGTGCCAGCAGCTTAAGTAGAGGGGGCGAAGACACCATATATTTT | 15 | TRBV7-9 | TRBD1 | TRBJ1-3 | NA
CASSLWTGTGNTIYF | TGTGCCAGCAGCCTATGGACAGGGACTGGAAACACCATATATTTT | 15 | TRBV3-1/TRBV3-2 | TRBD1 | TRBJ1-3 | NA
CASSHSLTGEQYNEQFF | TGTGCCAGCAGCCACTCCCTTACAGGGGAACAATACAATGAGCAGTTCTTC | 17 | TRBV5-4 | TRBD1 | TRBJ2-1 | once
CASSLETGTQYF | TGTGCCAGCAGCTTGGAGACTGGTACGCAGTATTTT | 12 | TRBV5-4 | NA | TRBJ2-3 | NA
CASSPRALSGNTIYF | TGTGCCAGCAGCCCCAGGGCTCTCTCTGGAAACACCATATATTTT | 15 | TRBV6-6 | NA | TRBJ1-3 | NA
CATSAPGQTSTDTQYF | TGTGCCACCAGTGCACCGGGACAAACTAGCACAGATACGCAGTATTTT | 16 | TRBV24-1 | NA | TRBJ2-3 | once
CASSLGSGGNTGELFF | TGCGCCAGCAGCTTGGGTAGCGGGGGTAACACCGGGGAGCTGTTTTTT | 16 | TRBV5-1 | TRBD2 | TRBJ2-2 | once
CASSPPQRPFDKTQFF | TGTGCCAGCTCACCCCCACAGAGACCATTCGATAAAACACAGTTCTTC | 16 | TRBV18 | NA | TRBJ2-1 | NA
CASTQMGTGGLTFF | TGTGCCAGCACCCAAATGGGGACAGGGGGCTTAACTTTCTTT | 14 | TRBV7-6 | TRBD1 | TRBJ1-1 | NA
CASSPARGRDTQYF | TGCGCCAGCAGCCCGGCCAGGGGTCGGGATACGCAGTATTTT | 14 | TRBV5-1 | NA | TRBJ2-3 | NA
CASSTRQVNQPQHF | TGTGCCAGTAGTACCCGACAGGTCAATCAGCCCCAGCATTTT | 14 | TRBV19 | NA | TRBJ1-5 | NA
CSASEASGHDLATQYF | TGCAGTGCTAGTGAGGCTAGCGGGCATGATCTGGCGACCCAGTACTTC | 16 | TRBV20-1 | TRBD2 | TRBJ2-5 | NA
CASSFRRIDTQYF | TGTGCCAGCAGTTTCCGGAGAATCGATACGCAGTATTTT | 13 | TRBV27 | NA | TRBJ2-3 | NA
CASSLRRGDGYTF | TGTGCCAGCAGTTTGCGGCGGGGGGATGGCTACACCTTC | 13 | TRBV12-3/TRBV12-4 | NA | TRBJ1-2 | NA
CASSATPGQVEKLFF | TGTGCCAGCAGTGCGACACCGGGACAGGTGGAAAAACTGTTTTTT | 15 | TRBV2 | TRBD1 | TRBJ1-4 | once
CSVEASVYYGYTF | TGCAGCGTTGAAGCCTCGGTATACTATGGCTACACCTTC | 13 | TRBV29-1 | NA | TRBJ1-2 | few
CAISDHTDTQYF | TGTGCCATCAGTGACCACACAGATACGCAGTATTTT | 12 | TRBV10-3 | NA | TRBJ2-3 | NA
CASSQAGGPNTGELFF | TGTGCCAGCAGCCAAGCAGGGGGCCCGAACACCGGGGAGCTGTTTTTT | 16 | TRBV3-1/TRBV3-2 | TRBD1 | TRBJ2-2 | few
CASSADRGHGYTF | TGTGCCAGCAGCGCCGACAGGGGGCATGGCTACACCTTC | 13 | TRBV9 | TRBD1 | TRBJ1-2 | NA
CASRGQGIDTQYF | TGTGCCAGCCGGGGACAGGGGATAGATACGCAGTATTTT | 13 | TRBV19 | TRBD1 | TRBJ2-3 | NA
CASSSPAGGRAYNEQFF | TGTGCCAGCAGTTCCCCAGCGGGGGGCCGAGCCTACAATGAGCAGTTCTTC | 17 | TRBV27 | TRBD2 | TRBJ2-1 | NA
CASSLLADTQYF | TGTGCCAGCAGCTTATTAGCAGATACGCAGTATTTT | 12 | TRBV7-2 | NA | TRBJ2-3 | once
CASSQDSGGKSPLHF | TGTGCCAGCAGCCAAGATTCAGGGGGCAAATCACCCCTCCACTTT | 15 | TRBV3-1/TRBV3-2 | TRBD1 | TRBJ1-6 | NA
CASSPQGYQPQHF | TGTGCCAGCAGCCCGCAGGGATATCAGCCCCAGCATTTT | 13 | TRBV12-3/TRBV12-4 | NA | TRBJ1-5 | once